This TCR beta chain was sequenced during a study of T cell repertoires in cytomegalovirus infection. Looking at the study overall: It can be stated that public TCR beta signatures indicated CMV infection as well as a matching HLA type.

Trimming pared 4 bases from V and 7 bases from J, leaving 16 bases between. The CDR3 loop spans 14 amino acids. TCRdb called the reads again in MiXCR, with one record for every CDR3 protein. The data contain about 250,000 distinct CDR3 sequences, 6.5% of them singletons. Material for sequencing was PBMCs. The J gene is TRBJ1-1, the V gene TRBV12-3 or TRBV12-4; perhaps TRBD1 as D (6 bases). This TCR was sampled from a human donor in good health (CMV status not recorded). Some clones in this sample may be carry-over from other donors' samples. Written as DNA, the CDR3 is TGTGCCAGCAGTTCCACCGGGACACCGGTTGAAGCTTTCTTT. Residues: CASSSTGTPVEAFF.